Below, one T cell receptor beta chain is given with its context. The entry originates in a study of T cell responses to AZD1222 COVID-19 vaccine. The CDR3 totals 14 residues. The germline V gene encodes CDR1 KGHSH and CDR2 LQKENI. V was cut by 3 bases and J by 1 base, with 9 bases left in between. Method: immunoSEQ multiplex PCR; TCRdb's copy keeps in-frame clones and lacks some. The table records approximately 94,000 clones, about 86% of them present only once. This chain uses TRBV18 with TRBJ1-2; no clear D. This material consisted of peripheral blood, taken on day 0 of AZD1222 vaccination. The receptor was isolated from an adult in good health. The CDR3 loop reads CASSPPDVNYGYTF. The DNA of the CDR3 is TGTGCCAGCTCACCGCCGGACGTTAACTATGGCTACACCTTC.